This record looks at one T cell receptor beta chain sequence and its context. Its matching antigen is unknown. With constant-segment primers, 5'RACE yielded cDNA libraries of TCR alpha and TCR beta that carried sample barcodes and UMIs. TCRdb re-derived calls from the 5' RACE reads in MiXCR, one entry per CDR3 protein. In the table there are 410,000 or so distinct CDR3 sequences, more than 20% of which are singletons. The source of the sample is a study of T-cell memory formation after mild COVID-19. The study's findings and limits: The CD4+ clones that contracted clustered mainly within CM and EM, and the CD8+ clones concentrated in EMRA. Researchers could not confirm that second-wave clones peaking on day 37 targeted SARS-CoV-2.

Per germline, CDR1 KGHDR and CDR2 SFDVKD. The CDR3 sequence is 13 residues long. V lost 5 bases and J 4 bases, leaving 10 bases between the germline ends. The sample comprised PBMCs or a T cell subset sorted from them (not recorded which). The sequence derives from an adult woman who had mild COVID-19 (a few samples of this study predate the infection). Cell type and time point are not known. V and J are TRBV24-1 and TRBJ2-5; D is perhaps TRBD2 (5 bases). CDR3 DNA sequence: TGTGCCACCAGTGCAGGAGGTAGAGAGACCCAGTACTTC. It yields the protein CATSAGGRETQYF.